These T cell receptor beta chains were read from a single sample in a study of shared clonotypes between healthy human individuals. The assay was immunoSEQ multiplex PCR, and TCRdb's table has in-frame clones only and misses some. The table shows around 1.1 million clones, with 70% to 80% occurring only once. Sequencing input: memory CD4+ T cells from PBMCs. Receptors were obtained from a man between 18 and 29 years old in good health. Some clones in this sample may be carry-over from other donors' samples. Both conserved end residues are part of each CDR3. The order of the fields is V gene, D gene, clone size, J gene, CDR3 protein, CDR3 DNA. D genes are given only for firm matches. Some rows have no size entry. The others give once, few or many, or a class for an expanded clone.

TRBV10-3,TRBD2,.,TRBJ2-3,CAISRTSGPDTQYF,TGTGCCATCAGCCGGACTAGCGGACCAGATACGCAGTATTTT
TRBV7-9,.,few,TRBJ1-1,CASIPPVDTEAFF,TGTGCCAGCATCCCCCCAGTCGACACTGAAGCTTTCTTT
TRBV29-1,.,once,TRBJ2-1,CSVDVRGYNEQFF,TGCAGCGTTGATGTCCGCGGCTACAATGAGCAGTTCTTC
TRBV6-1,TRBD1,.,TRBJ1-1,CAISQQGVNTEAFF,TGTGCCATCAGCCAGCAGGGGGTGAACACTGAAGCTTTCTTT
TRBV5-6,.,.,TRBJ2-2,CASSLWGVRTGELFF,TGTGCCAGCAGCTTGTGGGGAGTTCGGACCGGGGAGCTGTTTTTT
TRBV5-1,.,.,TRBJ2-1,CASSGGNSYNEQFF,TGCGCCAGCAGTGGAGGGAACTCCTACAATGAGCAGTTCTTC
TRBV2,TRBD2,few,TRBJ2-2,CASSDGAGGPTGELFF,TGTGCCAGCAGTGACGGGGCGGGAGGGCCAACCGGGGAGCTGTTTTTT
TRBV11-2,.,.,TRBJ1-5,CASSQADGSPQHF,TGTGCCAGCAGCCAGGCGGACGGGTCGCCCCAGCATTTT
TRBV5-1,.,.,TRBJ2-7,CASSRGSDNPYEQYF,TGCGCCAGCAGCCGCGGGTCGGACAACCCCTACGAGCAGTACTTC
TRBV7-2,.,.,TRBJ1-2,CASSLTRGDYGYTF,TGTGCCAGCAGCCTCACCAGGGGCGACTATGGCTACACCTTC
TRBV27,.,.,TRBJ1-2,CASSSGYGYTF,TGTGCCAGCAGCTCTGGGTATGGCTACACCTTC
TRBV5-1,.,.,TRBJ2-7,CASRWDTSYEQYF,TGCGCCAGCCGCTGGGACACCTCCTACGAGCAGTACTTC
TRBV5-1,.,.,TRBJ1-5,CASSLSGSFNQPQHF,TGCGCCAGCAGCTTGTCGGGGAGCTTCAATCAGCCCCAGCATTTT
TRBV7-2,TRBD2,.,TRBJ2-7,CASSPTSGRAWEQYF,TGTGCCAGCAGCCCCACTAGCGGGAGGGCGTGGGAGCAGTACTTC
TRBV7-3,.,.,TRBJ2-3,CASSPMGLGTDTQYF,TGTGCCAGCAGCCCTATGGGACTGGGCACAGATACGCAGTATTTT
TRBV6-1,TRBD1,.,TRBJ2-5,CASLGQGALQETQYF,TGTGCCAGCCTCGGACAGGGTGCCCTACAAGAGACCCAGTACTTC
TRBV6-1,TRBD2,.,TRBJ2-3,CASRSGRGQDTQYF,TGTGCCAGCAGGAGCGGGAGAGGCCAAGATACGCAGTATTTT